Listed below are T cell receptor beta chains from one sample, sequenced in a study of metastatic and nonmetastatic thyroid tumors. TCRdb recomputed clones from the PCR reads via MiXCR. This sample has under 5,000 clones; 35% to 45% occur once, and the top ten carry about 38%. The specimen was adjacent normal tissue. Receptors were obtained from a male donor with papillary thyroid cancer or a benign thyroid nodule (not recorded which). Some clones in this sample may be carry-over from other donors' samples. Both conserved end residues are trimmed from each CDR3.

V: TRBV30; J: TRBJ1-2; CDR3: AWKIPGAYT
V: TRBV20-1; J: TRBJ2-3; CDR3: SARFQGETGTDTQY
V: TRBV6-2/TRBV6-3; J: TRBJ2-1; CDR3: ASRLDRLTSGTGMYEQF
V: TRBV10-1; J: TRBJ1-6; CDR3: ASRWDRDNSPLH
V: TRBV15; J: TRBJ1-2; CDR3: ATSRVTDRGGGYT
V: TRBV20-1; J: TRBJ1-5; CDR3: SALEGVDQPQH
V: TRBV20-1; J: TRBJ1-1; CDR3: SARDGTSLNTEAF
V: TRBV18; J: TRBJ2-3; CDR3: ASSPGTGWTDTQY
V: TRBV30; J: TRBJ1-5; CDR3: AWSYSGPQH
V: TRBV7-9; J: TRBJ2-7; CDR3: ASSSAGQAYEQY
V: TRBV12-3/TRBV12-4; J: TRBJ1-2; CDR3: ASSDPGTGASYGYT
V: TRBV20-1; J: TRBJ2-1; CDR3: SARDLGLSRNEQF
V: TRBV7-8; J: TRBJ1-1; CDR3: ASSLAERTEAF
V: TRBV7-2; J: TRBJ1-2; CDR3: ASSPGQGDNYGYT
V: TRBV30; J: TRBJ1-1; CDR3: AWSVDRESEAF